This T cell receptor beta chain stems from a study of blood T cell repertoires in COVID-19 (dated by TCRdb to 2018 to 2020). Looking at the study overall: Samples from collaborators originated in the United States, Italy and Spain and spanned both the acute and convalescent phases of COVID-19. The prospective study material was composed of cDNA or gDNA derived from T cells, B-cell-depleted T cells, or PBMCs. Where HLA class I and class II types were available, the types were taken from metadata supplied by the sample provider, not from assay-based typing. Subjects who had been exposed to COVID-19, were actively infected with it, or had recovered from it provided the deeply sampled blood TCRbeta repertoires that made up the dataset. The sample metadata nearly always contained a de-identified subject ID, COVID-19 status, age in years and sex. The repertoires were made available in a free public database intended to serve as a resource for research on the immune response to SARS-CoV-2. The samples were drawn from two sources: the first 160 participants of the ongoing ImmuneRACE study, and 1,254 subjects contributed by 6 global collaborators. Findings and caveats that apply to the study as a whole: The amount of clinical and demographic metadata varied by source and participant and was provided uncurated.

On this clone: This receptor's antigen is unknown. Base qualities are missing; no much larger clone stands one base away.

Collaborating institutions collected whole blood in K2EDTA tubes following their own protocols. For TCRbeta analysis, collaborator samples were shipped as frozen whole blood, as isolated PBMCs, or as DNA extracted from either sample type. TCRbeta CDR3 regions were amplified from genomic DNA using the immunoSEQ Assay, a bias-controlled multiplex PCR. The paper's processing steps were these. Within the assay, amplification of reference gene primers was used to estimate how many nucleated cells each sample contained. To quantify the absolute abundance of each unique TCRbeta CDR3 rearrangement, sequence reads were collapsed and filtered. For each sample, productive Simpson clonality was calculated by taking the square root of Simpson's diversity index across productive rearrangements. TCRdb stores this immuneACCESS table with in-frame sequences only. Part of the clones is absent; in the studies checked, under half of the shortfall reflects unresolved V genes, and no reason is known for the rest. Clonal size and the V and J genes are those of that table, whereas D and trimming came from the DNA. The sample records 20,000 to 25,000 clones, 65% to 80% of which are singletons. 15% to 20% of the sample belongs to the ten largest clones.

Counted from cysteine to phenylalanine, this CDR3 has 17 amino acids. Only the CDR3 DNA stays, 51 bases, in frame from base 1. The V end gives up 4 bases and the J end 1 base, leaving 10 bases in the junction not matched to a gene. The germline V gene specifies SGHDT as CDR1 and YYEEEE as CDR2. The TCR originated in a human donor in a cohort sampled during active or convalescent COVID-19. The rearranged chain carries TRBV5-6 and TRBJ2-1; 8 of the junction bases match TRBD2. The sample consisted of peripheral blood. The nucleotide sequence reads as follows: TGTGCCAGCAGCCGGCGGGGGGAAGAAGGGTCCTACAATGAGCAGTTCTTC. Its amino acids are CASSRRGEEGSYNEQFF.